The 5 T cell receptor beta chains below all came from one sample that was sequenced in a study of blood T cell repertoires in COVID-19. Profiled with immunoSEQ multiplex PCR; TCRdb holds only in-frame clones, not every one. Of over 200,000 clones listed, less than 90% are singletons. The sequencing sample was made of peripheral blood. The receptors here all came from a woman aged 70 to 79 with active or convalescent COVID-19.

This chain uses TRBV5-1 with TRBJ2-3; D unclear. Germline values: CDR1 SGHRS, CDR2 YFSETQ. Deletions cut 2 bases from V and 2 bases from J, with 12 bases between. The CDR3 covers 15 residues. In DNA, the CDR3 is TGCGCCAGCAGCTTTCGCGCGGAGAACACAGATACGCAGTATTTT. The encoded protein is CASSFRAENTDTQYF.

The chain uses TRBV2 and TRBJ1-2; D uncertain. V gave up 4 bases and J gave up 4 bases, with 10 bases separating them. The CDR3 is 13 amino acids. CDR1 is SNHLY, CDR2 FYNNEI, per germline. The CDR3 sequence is CASSAGLPYGYTF. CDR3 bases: TGTGCCAGCAGTGCCGGTCTTCCCTATGGCTACACCTTC.

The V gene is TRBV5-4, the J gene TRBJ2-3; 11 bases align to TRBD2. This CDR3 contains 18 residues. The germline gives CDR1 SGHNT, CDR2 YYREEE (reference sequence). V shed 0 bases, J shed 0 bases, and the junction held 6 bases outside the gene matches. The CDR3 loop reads CASSLGSGGAGSTDTQYF. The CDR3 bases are TGTGCCAGCAGCTTGGGTAGCGGGGGGGCAGGAAGCACAGATACGCAGTATTTT.

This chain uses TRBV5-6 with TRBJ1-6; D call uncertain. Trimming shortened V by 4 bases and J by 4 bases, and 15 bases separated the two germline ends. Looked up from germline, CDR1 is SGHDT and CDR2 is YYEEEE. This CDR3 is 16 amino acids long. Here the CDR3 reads CASSPTTRPYNSPLHF. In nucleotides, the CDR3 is TGTGCCAGCAGCCCGACGACCAGGCCTTATAATTCACCCCTCCACTTT.

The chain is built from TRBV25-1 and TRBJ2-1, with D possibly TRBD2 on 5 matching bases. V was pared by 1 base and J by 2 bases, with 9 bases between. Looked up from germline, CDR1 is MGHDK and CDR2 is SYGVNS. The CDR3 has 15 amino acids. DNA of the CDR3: TGTGCCAGCAGTGAATCGGGGTTACCCTACAATGAGCAGTTCTTC. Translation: CASSESGLPYNEQFF. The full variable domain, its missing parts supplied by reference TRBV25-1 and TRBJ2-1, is EADIYQTPRYLVIGTGKKITLECSQTMGHDKMYWYQQDPGMELHLIHYSYGVNSTEKGDLSSESTVSRIRTEHFPLTLESARPSHTSQYLCASSESGLPYNEQFFGPGTRLTVL.